A selection of T cell receptor beta chains follows, all from one sample in a study of blood T cell repertoires in COVID-19. TCRdb's table, derived via immunoSEQ multiplex PCR, lists solely in-frame clones and lacks some. In the table there are around 280,000 clones, about 90% of which are singletons. The sequencing sample was made of peripheral blood. The source of these receptors is a woman in her twenties or thirties with COVID-19, enrolled during active disease. Each CDR3 is given with its conserved first and last residue. The D gene is left open where the match is weak. Some rows have no size entry. The others give once, few or many, or a class for an expanded clone.

>.|.|TRBV13|TRBJ2-1
CASRPPRSHEQFF
TGTGCCAGCAGACCTCCTCGGAGTCATGAGCAGTTCTTC
>TRBD1|.|TRBV27|TRBJ1-5
CASRLTGATQPQHF
TGTGCCAGCAGACTCACAGGGGCTACTCAGCCCCAGCATTTT
>TRBD2|once|TRBV5-1|TRBJ2-1
CASNMGLAGVSEQFF
TGCGCCAGCAACATGGGACTAGCGGGGGTATCTGAGCAGTTCTTC
>TRBD1|few|TRBV29-1|TRBJ2-7
CSVEGTGGFDEQYF
TGCAGCGTCGAAGGGACAGGGGGTTTTGACGAGCAGTACTTC
>.|.|TRBV6-5|TRBJ1-6
CASRVFGTLNSPLHF
TGTGCCAGCAGGGTGTTCGGGACACTTAATTCACCCCTCCACTTT
>TRBD1|.|TRBV14|TRBJ1-1
CASSQVPGQQLMNTEAFF
TGTGCCAGCAGCCAAGTCCCGGGACAGCAATTAATGAACACTGAAGCTTTCTTT
>.|.|TRBV2|TRBJ2-2
CASSSNGGNTGELFF
TGTGCCAGCAGTAGTAACGGGGGGAACACCGGGGAGCTGTTTTTT
>.|.|TRBV5-1|TRBJ2-7
CASKEAPRGYEQYF
TGCGCCAGCAAGGAGGCTCCCCGGGGCTACGAGCAGTACTTC
>.|.|TRBV11-2|TRBJ2-7
CASSLNFPRYEQYF
TGTGCCAGCAGCTTAAACTTCCCCCGCTACGAGCAGTACTTC
>.|.|TRBV12-5|TRBJ1-2
CASGLLRGYTF
TGTGCTAGTGGTCTGCTGAGGGGCTACACCTTC
>.|.|TRBV12-3/TRBV12-4|TRBJ2-5
CASSSVNQETQYF
TGTGCCAGCAGTTCGGTAAACCAAGAGACCCAGTACTTC
>.|few|TRBV18|TRBJ2-7
CASSPAGAGYEQYF
TGTGCCAGCTCACCAGCGGGGGCTGGCTACGAGCAGTACTTC
>.|.|TRBV11-2|TRBJ1-3
CASSRAGNSGNTIYF
TGTGCCAGCAGCCGCGCAGGGAACTCTGGAAACACCATATATTTT
>.|.|TRBV5-4|TRBJ1-2
CASSLVLRGGYTF
TGTGCCAGCAGCTTGGTCCTTCGGGGAGGCTACACCTTC
>TRBD1|.|TRBV19|TRBJ2-1
CASTQPGQSYNEQFF
TGTGCCAGTACTCAACCGGGACAGTCCTACAATGAGCAGTTCTTC
>.|.|TRBV4-2|TRBJ2-3
CASSQEGLAADTQYF
TGTGCCAGCAGCCAAGAGGGCCTAGCAGCTGATACGCAGTATTTT
>.|.|TRBV5-3|TRBJ2-3
CARSTHRDADTQYF
TGTGCCAGATCGACCCACAGGGACGCAGATACGCAGTATTTT
>.|.|TRBV19|TRBJ2-1
CASGDTYNEQFF
TGTGCCAGTGGTGACACCTACAATGAGCAGTTCTTC
>TRBD1|.|TRBV5-5|TRBJ1-6
CASSKRTGYNSPLHF
TGTGCCAGCAGCAAAAGGACAGGTTATAATTCACCCCTCCACTTT
>TRBD2|.|TRBV4-2|TRBJ2-7
CASSQETSGSDEQYF
TGTGCCAGCAGCCAAGAAACTAGCGGGTCCGACGAGCAGTACTTC
>.|.|TRBV18|TRBJ1-2
CASSPPGRAGRSYTF
TGTGCCAGCTCACCACCGGGCAGGGCAGGCCGAAGCTACACCTTC
>.|once|TRBV6-4|TRBJ2-1
CASSEGQGGLYNEQFF
TGTGCCAGCAGTGAAGGTCAGGGGGGCTTGTACAATGAGCAGTTCTTC
>.|.|TRBV10-3|TRBJ1-1
CAISDSGAALEAFF
TGTGCCATCAGTGACAGTGGAGCTGCACTTGAAGCTTTCTTT
>.|.|TRBV7-8|TRBJ2-2
CASRWRSPNTGELFF
TGTGCCAGCAGATGGCGGTCGCCGAACACCGGGGAGCTGTTTTTT
>TRBD1|.|TRBV18|TRBJ1-3
CASSPVTGDGNTIYF
TGTGCCAGCTCACCCGTGACAGGGGACGGAAACACCATATATTTT
>TRBD1|.|TRBV27|TRBJ1-2
CASSLGGGQGPGYGYTF
TGTGCCAGCAGTTTGGGCGGGGGACAGGGGCCGGGCTATGGCTACACCTTC
>TRBD1|.|TRBV5-4|TRBJ2-7
CASSLAPGQGEQYF
TGTGCCAGCAGCTTGGCCCCGGGACAGGGGGAGCAGTACTTC
>TRBD2|once|TRBV15|TRBJ2-5
CATSRGSGGKETQYF
TGTGCCACCAGCAGAGGCTCGGGGGGGAAAGAGACCCAGTACTTC
>TRBD2|.|TRBV30|TRBJ2-7
CAWSVKRLAGIYEQYF
TGTGCCTGGAGTGTGAAACGGCTAGCGGGGATCTACGAGCAGTACTTC
>TRBD1|once|TRBV6-6|TRBJ1-2
CASSYSEQGAGGYTF
TGTGCCAGCAGTTACTCAGAACAGGGGGCGGGTGGCTACACCTTC
>TRBD1|.|TRBV15|TRBJ2-7
CATSRERTGYHEQYF
TGTGCCACCAGCAGAGAGAGGACAGGGTACCACGAGCAGTACTTC
>.|few|TRBV2|TRBJ1-6
CASSEPLGNSPLHF
TGTGCCAGCAGTGAACCCCTCGGTAATTCACCCCTCCACTTT
>TRBD1|.|TRBV7-2|TRBJ1-1
CASSPNRGRPNTEAFF
TGTGCCAGCAGCCCGAACAGGGGGCGCCCGAACACTGAAGCTTTCTTT
>.|.|TRBV24-1|TRBJ1-1
CATSDLGGVNTEAFF
TGTGCCACCAGTGATTTGGGCGGTGTAAACACTGAAGCTTTCTTT
>.|once|TRBV28|TRBJ1-2
CASSLLRGGYTF
TGTGCCAGCAGTTTATTAAGAGGTGGCTACACCTTC
>TRBD2|.|TRBV13|TRBJ2-7
CASSSSSGGYYEQYF
TGTGCCAGCAGCTCGTCTAGCGGGGGATACTACGAGCAGTACTTC
>.|.|TRBV6-5|TRBJ1-3
CASTTELSGNTIYF
TGTGCCAGCACGACAGAGCTCTCTGGAAACACCATATATTTT
>TRBD1|.|TRBV6-5|TRBJ2-2
CASSYDRGKAGELFF
TGTGCCAGCAGTTACGACAGGGGAAAGGCCGGGGAGCTGTTTTTT
>.|.|TRBV28|TRBJ1-1
CATSGEGTEAFF
TGTGCCACCTCAGGGGAGGGGACTGAAGCTTTCTTT
>TRBD2|.|TRBV5-4|TRBJ2-5
CASSHFTSDQTQYF
TGTGCCAGCAGCCACTTTACTAGCGACCAGACCCAGTACTTC
>.|.|TRBV6-5|TRBJ2-7
CASSSPTGTNEQYF
TGTGCCAGCAGTTCTCCAACCGGGACAAACGAGCAGTACTTC
>TRBD2|.|TRBV5-1|TRBJ2-7
CASSITSGGAYEQYF
TGCGCCAGCAGTATAACTAGCGGGGGGGCCTACGAGCAGTACTTC
>.|.|TRBV6-6|TRBJ1-2
CASSPPTSYGYTF
TGTGCCAGCAGTCCACCCACGAGTTATGGCTACACCTTC
>TRBD1|.|TRBV28|TRBJ1-1
CASSLYTGGSTEAFF
TGTGCCAGCAGTTTGTATACAGGGGGCTCGACTGAAGCTTTCTTT
>.|.|TRBV2|TRBJ2-7
CASSVGGLYEQYF
TGTGCCAGCAGTGTAGGAGGGTTGTACGAGCAGTACTTC
>.|.|TRBV27|TRBJ2-7
CASSFLQGSEQYF
TGTGCCAGCAGTTTCCTACAGGGTTCCGAGCAGTACTTC
>.|.|TRBV4-1|TRBJ2-1
CASSQVISPTNEQFF
TGCGCCAGCAGCCAAGTCATTAGCCCCACGAATGAGCAGTTCTTC
>.|.|TRBV19|TRBJ1-5
CASEHGLNSNQPQHF
TGTGCCAGTGAGCATGGTCTGAATAGCAATCAGCCCCAGCATTTT
>TRBD1|.|TRBV6-5|TRBJ2-1
CASSPGQEFYNEQFF
TGTGCCAGCAGCCCGGGACAGGAATTCTACAATGAGCAGTTCTTC